This TCR beta chain was profiled in a study of shared clonotypes between healthy human individuals. Study-wide results and limits: Only blood was sampled; tissue repertoires likely differ.

Genomic DNA of every subset was divided equally among multiple immunoSEQ plates. The authors ran unsorted PBMC replicate PCRs on 250 to 300 ng DNA, 30,000 or so T cell genomes. The sequencing of unsorted PBMC DNA took place on ten immunoSEQ deep assay plates. Clones were read by immunoSEQ multiplex PCR, and TCRdb kept only the in-frame ones, dropping some. Of over 400,000 clones detected, more than 65% appear once; the ten largest clones hold roughly 13%. V shed 4 bases, J shed 6 bases, and the junction held 7 bases outside the gene matches. CDR1 is WSHSY, CDR2 SAAADI, per germline. This CDR3 region has 14 residues. Comment on this clone: Its antigen remains unidentified.

This chain links TRBV10-2 with TRBJ2-3; 7 bases line up with TRBD2. The TCR was taken from a woman aged 40 to 50 in good health. Some clones in this sample may be carry-over from other donors' samples. The sequenced sample was PBMCs. CDR3 loop: CASSAGREYDTQYF. The CDR3 nucleotides are TGCGCCAGCAGTGCTGGGCGGGAGTACGATACGCAGTATTTT.